Presented here are 9 T cell receptor beta chains from one specimen sequenced in a study of T cell responses to AZD1222 COVID-19 vaccine. Measured with immunoSEQ multiplex PCR; TCRdb has only the in-frame clones, and not every one. The profile shows over 150,000 clones, 90% to 95% of them singletons. Specimen: peripheral blood, collected 28 days after the second AZD1222 dose. These receptor sequences come from an adult who received the AZD1222 COVID-19 vaccine.

This clone was found once. The chain couples TRBV9 to TRBJ1-2, with D uncertain. Deletions cut 0 bases from V and 8 bases from J, with 23 bases between. CDR3 size: 17 residues. The germline V gene has CDR1 SGDLS and CDR2 YYNGEE. The CDR3 DNA sequence: TGTGCCAGCAGCGTAGCGGCCCCTCTGAACGCCGGATGGGGCTACACCTTC. It encodes CASSVAAPLNAGWGYTF.

The rearrangement uses TRBV6-6 and TRBJ1-4, with 12 bases lining up with TRBD1. The V gene end was trimmed by 4 bases and the J gene end by 9 bases; junction bases not matched to a gene: 9. Germline CDR1 is MNHNY and CDR2 is SVGAGI (reference sequence). This CDR3 contains 16 residues. For the CDR3, the DNA is TGTGCCAGCAGTTCGGGACAGGGGGCTTACGATCAAAAACTGTTTTTT. Protein sequence: CASSSGQGAYDQKLFF.

This chain connects TRBV12-3 or TRBV12-4 to TRBJ1-5, with D hard to call. V lost 6 bases, J lost 7 bases, and 13 bases lay in between. This CDR3 has 13 amino acids. CDR3 amino acids: CASRDQEEQPQHF. The CDR3 bases are TGTGCCAGCAGAGATCAAGAAGAACAGCCCCAGCATTTT.

The chain joins TRBV5-1 to TRBJ1-1; D ambiguous. The V gene's germline CDR1 is SGHRS and CDR2 YFSETQ. V was cut by 2 bases and J by 0 bases, with 8 bases left in between. The CDR3 has 14 residues. CDR3 in DNA: TGCGCCAGCAGCTTCGAGACCCTGAACACTGAAGCTTTCTTT. It specifies CASSFETLNTEAFF.

In regard to this clone: Other DNA variants within this sample encode the same CDR3. This chain joins TRBV9 and TRBJ2-2; D unresolved. Germline V gene lookup returns CDR1 SGDLS and CDR2 YYNGEE. This CDR3 has 14 residues. Trimming took off 0 bases at V and 3 bases at J, with 6 bases between the two ends. The CDR3 spells CASSVVGDTGELFF. The DNA for the CDR3 is TGTGCCAGCAGCGTAGTGGGTGACACCGGGGAGCTGTTTTTT.

The chain links TRBV2 to TRBJ1-2, with 7 bases lining up with TRBD1. Per the germline V gene, CDR1 is SNHLY and CDR2 is FYNNEI. The V gene end was trimmed by 5 bases and the J gene end by 5 bases; junction bases not matched to a gene: 5. This CDR3 is built from 13 residues. The CDR3 sequence: CASSFGTVYGYTF. DNA of the CDR3: TGTGCCAGCAGTTTCGGGACAGTATATGGCTACACCTTC.

The chain uses TRBV25-1 and TRBJ1-1; D gene ambiguous. In germline, CDR1 is MGHDK, CDR2 SYGVNS. CDR3 length: 13 amino acids. Trimming removed 1 base at V and 1 base at J, with 4 bases between. The CDR3 region is CASSELRNTEAFF. The CDR3 DNA is TGTGCCAGCAGTGAATTGCGGAACACTGAAGCTTTCTTT.

The V gene is TRBV5-1, the J gene TRBJ1-1; no reliable D call. The germline V and J ends were trimmed by 1 base and 7 bases, with 14 bases remaining between them. There are 14 residues in the CDR3. CDR1 and CDR2 (germline): SGHRS, YFSETQ. The CDR3 DNA follows: TGCGCCAGCAGCTTGTCTAACGTACAGCTTGAAGCTTTCTTT. Protein product: CASSLSNVQLEAFF. Full variable domain (rest looked up from reference TRBV5-1 and TRBJ1-1): KAGVTQTPRYLIKTRGQQVTLSCSPISGHRSVSWYQQTPGQGLQFLFEYFSETQRNKGNFPGRFSGRQFSNSRSEMNVSTLELGDSALYLCASSLSNVQLEAFFGQGTRLTVV.

The chain couples TRBV2 to TRBJ1-2, with D unresolved. Deletions cut 7 bases from V and 0 bases from J, with 12 bases between. There are 14 residues in the CDR3. Germline values: CDR1 SNHLY, CDR2 FYNNEI. CDR3 loop: CASTSRRANYGYTF. The CDR3 bases are TGTGCCAGCACCAGCAGGCGAGCTAACTATGGCTACACCTTC. Looking up the rest from reference TRBV2 and TRBJ1-2 gives the full variable domain: EPEVTQTPSHQVTQMGQEVILRCVPISNHLYFYWYRQILGQKVEFLVSFYNNEISEKSEIFDDQFSVERPDGSNFTLKIRSTKLEDSAMYFCASTSRRANYGYTFGSGTRLTVV.